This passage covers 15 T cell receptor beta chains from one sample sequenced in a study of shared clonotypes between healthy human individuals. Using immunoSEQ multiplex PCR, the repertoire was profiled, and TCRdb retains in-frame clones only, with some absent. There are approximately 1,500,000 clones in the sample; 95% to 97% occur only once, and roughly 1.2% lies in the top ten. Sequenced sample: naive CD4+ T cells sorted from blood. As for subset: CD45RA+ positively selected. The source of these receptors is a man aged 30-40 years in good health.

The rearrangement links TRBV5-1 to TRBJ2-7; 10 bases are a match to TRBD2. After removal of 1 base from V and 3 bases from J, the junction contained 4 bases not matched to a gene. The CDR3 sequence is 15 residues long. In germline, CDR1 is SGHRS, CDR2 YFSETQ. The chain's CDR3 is CASSLIASGSYEQYF. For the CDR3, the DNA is TGCGCCAGCAGCTTGATCGCTAGCGGGAGCTACGAGCAGTACTTC.

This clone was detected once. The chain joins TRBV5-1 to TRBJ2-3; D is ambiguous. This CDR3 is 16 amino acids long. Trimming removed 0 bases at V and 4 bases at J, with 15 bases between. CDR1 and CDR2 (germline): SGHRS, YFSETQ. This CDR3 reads CASSLDWGPAPDTQYF. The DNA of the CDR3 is TGCGCCAGCAGCTTGGACTGGGGTCCGGCTCCAGATACGCAGTATTTT.

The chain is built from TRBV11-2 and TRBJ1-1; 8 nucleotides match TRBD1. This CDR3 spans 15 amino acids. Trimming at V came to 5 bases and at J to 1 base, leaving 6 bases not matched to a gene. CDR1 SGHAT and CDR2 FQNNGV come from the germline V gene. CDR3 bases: TGTGCCAGCAGCCCCCGGACAGGGAGGAACACTGAAGCTTTCTTT. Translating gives CASSPRTGRNTEAFF.

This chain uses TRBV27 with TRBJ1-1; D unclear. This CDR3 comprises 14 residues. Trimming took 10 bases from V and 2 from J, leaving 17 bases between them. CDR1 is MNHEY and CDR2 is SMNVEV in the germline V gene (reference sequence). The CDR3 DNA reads TGTGCCATCCCGAATGAGGGTAAAAACACTGAAGCTTTCTTT. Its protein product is CAIPNEGKNTEAFF.

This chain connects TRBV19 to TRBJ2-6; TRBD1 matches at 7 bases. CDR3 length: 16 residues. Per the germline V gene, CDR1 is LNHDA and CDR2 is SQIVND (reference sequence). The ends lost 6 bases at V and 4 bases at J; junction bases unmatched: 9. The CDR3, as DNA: TGTGCCAGTAGAAGGACAGGTTTTGTGGGGGCCAACGTCCTGACTTTC. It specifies CASRRTGFVGANVLTF.

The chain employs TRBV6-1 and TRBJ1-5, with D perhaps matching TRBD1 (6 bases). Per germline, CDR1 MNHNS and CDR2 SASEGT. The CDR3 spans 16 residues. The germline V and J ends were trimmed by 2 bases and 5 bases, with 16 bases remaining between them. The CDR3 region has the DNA TGTGCCAGCAGTGAACTTAGACAGGTCGCTGATCAGCCCCAGCATTTT. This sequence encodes CASSELRQVADQPQHF.

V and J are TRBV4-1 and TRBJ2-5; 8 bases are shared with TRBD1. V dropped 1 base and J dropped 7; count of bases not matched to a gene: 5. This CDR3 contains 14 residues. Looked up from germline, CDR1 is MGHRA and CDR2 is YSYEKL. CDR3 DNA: TGCGCCAGCAGCCAAGTGACAGGGGATGGGACCCAGTACTTC. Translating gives CASSQVTGDGTQYF.

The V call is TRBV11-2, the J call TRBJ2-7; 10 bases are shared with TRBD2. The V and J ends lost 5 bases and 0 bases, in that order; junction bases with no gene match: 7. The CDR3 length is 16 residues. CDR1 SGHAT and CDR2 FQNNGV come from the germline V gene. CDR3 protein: CASSRILAGDSYEQYF. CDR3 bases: TGTGCCAGCAGCCGGATCCTAGCGGGAGACTCCTACGAGCAGTACTTC.

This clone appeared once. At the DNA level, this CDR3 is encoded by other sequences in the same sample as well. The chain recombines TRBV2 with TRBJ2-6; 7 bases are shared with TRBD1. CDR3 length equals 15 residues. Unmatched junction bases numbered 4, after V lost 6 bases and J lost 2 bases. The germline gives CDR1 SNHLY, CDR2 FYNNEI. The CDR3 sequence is CASSADRAGANVLTF. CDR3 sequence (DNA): TGTGCCAGCAGCGCCGACAGGGCTGGGGCCAACGTCCTGACTTTC. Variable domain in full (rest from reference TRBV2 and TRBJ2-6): EPEVTQTPSHQVTQMGQEVILRCVPISNHLYFYWYRQILGQKVEFLVSFYNNEISEKSEIFDDQFSVERPDGSNFTLKIRSTKLEDSAMYFCASSADRAGANVLTFGAGSRLTVL.

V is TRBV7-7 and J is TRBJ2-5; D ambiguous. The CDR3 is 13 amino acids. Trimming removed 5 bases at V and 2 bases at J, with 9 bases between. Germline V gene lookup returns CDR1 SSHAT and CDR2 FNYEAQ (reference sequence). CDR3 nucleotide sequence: TGTGCCAGCAGCACCCAGATACAAGAGACCCAGTACTTC. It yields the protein CASSTQIQETQYF.

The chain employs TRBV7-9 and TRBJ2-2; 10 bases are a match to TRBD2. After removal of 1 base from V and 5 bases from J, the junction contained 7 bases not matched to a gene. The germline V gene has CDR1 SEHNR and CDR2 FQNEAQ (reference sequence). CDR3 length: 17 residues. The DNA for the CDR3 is TGTGCCAGCAGCTTAGATCTCCTAGCGGGAGAGACCGGGGAGCTGTTTTTT. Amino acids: CASSLDLLAGETGELFF.

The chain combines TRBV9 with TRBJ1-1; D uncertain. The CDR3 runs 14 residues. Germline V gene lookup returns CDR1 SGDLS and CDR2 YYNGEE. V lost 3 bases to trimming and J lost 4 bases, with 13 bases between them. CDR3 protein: CASSAQPVGTEAFF. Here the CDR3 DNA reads TGTGCCAGCAGCGCTCAGCCTGTTGGCACTGAAGCTTTCTTT.

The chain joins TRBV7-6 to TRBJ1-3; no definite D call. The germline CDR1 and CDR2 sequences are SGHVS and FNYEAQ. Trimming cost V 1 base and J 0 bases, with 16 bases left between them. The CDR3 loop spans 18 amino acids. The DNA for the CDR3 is TGTGCCAGCAGCTTAGGATCCGGCGGAGTCTCCTCTGGAAACACCATATATTTT. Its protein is CASSLGSGGVSSGNTIYF.

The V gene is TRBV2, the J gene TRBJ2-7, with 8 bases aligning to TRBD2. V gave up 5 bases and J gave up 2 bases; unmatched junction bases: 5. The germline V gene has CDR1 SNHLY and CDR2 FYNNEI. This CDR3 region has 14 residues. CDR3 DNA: TGTGCCAGCAGTCCCTCGCGGGGGGCCTACGAGCAGTACTTC. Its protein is CASSPSRGAYEQYF.

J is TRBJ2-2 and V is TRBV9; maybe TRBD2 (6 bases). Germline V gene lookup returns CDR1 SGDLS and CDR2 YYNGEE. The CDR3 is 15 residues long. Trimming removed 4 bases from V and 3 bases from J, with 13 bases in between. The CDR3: CASSRMGGYTGELFF. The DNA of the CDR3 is TGTGCCAGCAGCCGCATGGGGGGATACACCGGGGAGCTGTTTTTT.